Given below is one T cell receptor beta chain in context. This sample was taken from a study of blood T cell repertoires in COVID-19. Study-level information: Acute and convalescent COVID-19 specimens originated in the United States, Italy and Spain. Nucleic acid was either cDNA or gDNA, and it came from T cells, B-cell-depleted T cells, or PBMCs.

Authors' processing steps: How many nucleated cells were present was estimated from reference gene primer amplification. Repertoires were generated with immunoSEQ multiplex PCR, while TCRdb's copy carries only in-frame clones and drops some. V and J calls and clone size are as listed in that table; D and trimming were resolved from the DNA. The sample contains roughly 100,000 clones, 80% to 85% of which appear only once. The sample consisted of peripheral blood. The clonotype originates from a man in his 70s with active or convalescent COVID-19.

The CDR3 protein is CASSQVRETQYF. In nucleotides, the CDR3 is TGTGCCAGCAGCCAAGTACGGGAGACCCAGTACTTC. The gene calls are TRBV3-1 (or the pseudogene TRBV3-2) and TRBJ2-5; D unresolved. V lost 1 base and J lost 5, with 5 bases in between. CDR3 length: 12 amino acids. CDR1 and CDR2 (germline): LGHDT, YNNKEL (reference sequence).